This T cell receptor beta chain came from a study of cytomegalovirus exposure and HLA in healthy donors. Germline CDR1 is SGHRS and CDR2 is YFSETQ. The CDR3 covers 16 residues. V was shortened by 4 bases and J by 6 bases, with 20 bases between the two germline ends. Study-wide results and limits: Researchers counted around 150 TCR beta chains as cytomegalovirus-associated. Certain indistinguishable V segments, among them TRBV6-2 and TRBV6-3, were excluded. Researchers reported that a few CMV-associated chains were confirmed in vitro as CMV antigen-specific.

A note on this clone: What it binds is unknown.

The PCR was carried out with 60 Vbeta primers and 13 Jbeta primers. The protocol was immunoSEQ multiplex PCR, while the TCRdb copy is restricted to in-frame clones and leaves out a portion. The sample comprises 200,000 to 250,000 clones, more than 60% of which are singletons, and less than 3.5% rests with the top ten. V gene TRBV5-1 combines with J gene TRBJ2-1, with D tentatively TRBD2 (5 bases). The sequence was collected from a woman aged 55-69 years in good health and CMV-seropositive. The sequenced material came from PBMCs. This CDR3 reads CASSPPRAATVNEQFF. The CDR3 DNA reads TGCGCCAGCAGCCCACCGAGAGCGGCGACGGTCAATGAGCAGTTCTTC.